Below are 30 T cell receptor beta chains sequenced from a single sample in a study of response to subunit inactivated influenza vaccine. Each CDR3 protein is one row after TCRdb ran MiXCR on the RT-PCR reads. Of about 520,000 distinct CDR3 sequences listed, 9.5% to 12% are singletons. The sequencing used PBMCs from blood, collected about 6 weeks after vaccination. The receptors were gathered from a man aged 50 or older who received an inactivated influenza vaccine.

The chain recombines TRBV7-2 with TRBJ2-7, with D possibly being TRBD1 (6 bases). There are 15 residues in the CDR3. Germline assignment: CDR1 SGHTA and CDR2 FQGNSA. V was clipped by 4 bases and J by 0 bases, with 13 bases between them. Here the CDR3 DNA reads TGTGCCAGCAGCTACAGGGCCGAGAGCTCCTACGAGCAGTACTTC. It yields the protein CASSYRAESSYEQYF.

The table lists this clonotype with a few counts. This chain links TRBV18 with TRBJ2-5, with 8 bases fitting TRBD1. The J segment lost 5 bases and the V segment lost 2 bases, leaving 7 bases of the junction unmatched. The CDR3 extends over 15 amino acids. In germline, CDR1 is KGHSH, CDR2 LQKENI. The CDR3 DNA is TGTGCCAGCTCACCAATCCAGGGGGCTTATGAGACCCAGTACTTC. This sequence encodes CASSPIQGAYETQYF.

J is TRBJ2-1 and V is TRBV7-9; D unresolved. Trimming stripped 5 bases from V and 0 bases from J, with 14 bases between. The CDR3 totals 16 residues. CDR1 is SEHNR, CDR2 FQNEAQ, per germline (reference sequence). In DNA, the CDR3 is TGTGCCAGCAGCCCACCTCCGTCGAGCTCCTACAATGAGCAGTTCTTC. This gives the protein CASSPPPSSSYNEQFF.

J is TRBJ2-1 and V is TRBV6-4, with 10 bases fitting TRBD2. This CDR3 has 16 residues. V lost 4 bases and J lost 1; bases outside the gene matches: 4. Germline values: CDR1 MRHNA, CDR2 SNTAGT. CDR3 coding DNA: TGTGCCAGCAGTGCTTATAGCGGGGGGTCCTACAATGAGCAGTTCTTC. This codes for CASSAYSGGSYNEQFF.

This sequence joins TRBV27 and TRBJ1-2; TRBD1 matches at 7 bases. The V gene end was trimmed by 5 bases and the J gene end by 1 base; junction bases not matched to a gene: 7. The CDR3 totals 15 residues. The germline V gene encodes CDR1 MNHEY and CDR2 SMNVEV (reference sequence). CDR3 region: CASSESGGINYGYTF. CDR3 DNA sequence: TGTGCCAGCAGTGAGTCAGGGGGTATTAACTATGGCTACACCTTC.

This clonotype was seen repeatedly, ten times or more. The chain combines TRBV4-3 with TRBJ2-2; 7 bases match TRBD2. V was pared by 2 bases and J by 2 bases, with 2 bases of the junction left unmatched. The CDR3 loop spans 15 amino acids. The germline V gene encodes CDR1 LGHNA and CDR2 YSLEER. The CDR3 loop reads CASSQSGLNTGELFF. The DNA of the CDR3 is TGCGCCAGCAGCCAATCGGGACTAAACACCGGGGAGCTGTTTTTT.

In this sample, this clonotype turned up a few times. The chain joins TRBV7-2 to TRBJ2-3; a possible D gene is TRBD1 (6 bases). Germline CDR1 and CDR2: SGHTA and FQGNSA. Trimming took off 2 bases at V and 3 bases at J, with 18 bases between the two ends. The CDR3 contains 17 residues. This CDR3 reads CASSLQRDPTGTDTQYF. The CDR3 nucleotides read TGTGCCAGCAGCTTACAGAGGGATCCTACAGGGACAGATACGCAGTATTTT.

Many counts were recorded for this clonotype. The CDR3 loop is CASSQERSEQFF. The CDR3 nucleotides read TGTGCCAGCAGCCAAGAGAGGAGCGAGCAGTTCTTC. The rearrangement links TRBV4-2 to TRBJ2-1; D is undetermined. Germline V gene data show CDR1 as LGHNA and CDR2 as YNFKEQ. V was trimmed by 0 bases and J by 10 bases, leaving 7 bases between them. CDR3 size: 12 residues.

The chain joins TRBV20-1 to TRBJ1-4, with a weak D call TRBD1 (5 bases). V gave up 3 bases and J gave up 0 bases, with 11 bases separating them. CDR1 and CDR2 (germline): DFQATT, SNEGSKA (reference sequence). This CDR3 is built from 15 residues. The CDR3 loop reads CSARRGSATNEKLFF. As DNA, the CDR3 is TGCAGTGCTAGGAGGGGTTCTGCAACTAATGAAAAACTGTTTTTT.

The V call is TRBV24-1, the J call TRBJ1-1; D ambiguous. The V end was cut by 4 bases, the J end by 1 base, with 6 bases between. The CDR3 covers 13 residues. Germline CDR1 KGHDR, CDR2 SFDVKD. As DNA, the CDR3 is TGTGCCACCAGTGACTCGTGGAACACTGAAGCTTTCTTT. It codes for CATSDSWNTEAFF.

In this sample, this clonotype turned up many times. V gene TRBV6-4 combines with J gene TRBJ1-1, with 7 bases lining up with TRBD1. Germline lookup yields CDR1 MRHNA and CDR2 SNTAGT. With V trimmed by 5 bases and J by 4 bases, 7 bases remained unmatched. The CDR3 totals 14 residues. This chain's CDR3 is CASSRTGESTEAFF. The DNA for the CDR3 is TGTGCCAGCAGTCGAACAGGGGAGAGCACTGAAGCTTTCTTT.

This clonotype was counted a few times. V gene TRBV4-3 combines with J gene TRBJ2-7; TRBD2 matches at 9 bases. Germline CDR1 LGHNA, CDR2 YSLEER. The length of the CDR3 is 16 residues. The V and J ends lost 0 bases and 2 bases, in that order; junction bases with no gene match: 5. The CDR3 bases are TGCGCCAGCAGCCAAGACTTGCGGGGGGGACCCTACGAGCAGTACTTC. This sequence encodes CASSQDLRGGPYEQYF.

The CDR3 reads CASSLSGGVTGELFF. CDR3 bases: TGTGCCAGCAGCCTTAGCGGGGGGGTGACCGGGGAGCTGTTTTTT. The V gene is TRBV3-1, the J gene TRBJ2-2; 11 bases agree with TRBD2. There are 15 residues in the CDR3. After removal of 4 bases from V and 5 bases from J, the junction contained 3 bases not matched to a gene. The V gene's germline CDR1 is LGHDT and CDR2 YNNKEL (reference sequence).

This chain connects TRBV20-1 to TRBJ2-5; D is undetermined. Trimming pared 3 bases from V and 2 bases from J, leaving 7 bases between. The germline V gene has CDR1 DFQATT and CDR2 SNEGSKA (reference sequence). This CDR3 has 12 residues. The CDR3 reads CSASLRQETQYF. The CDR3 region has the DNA TGCAGTGCTAGCCTAAGACAAGAGACCCAGTACTTC.

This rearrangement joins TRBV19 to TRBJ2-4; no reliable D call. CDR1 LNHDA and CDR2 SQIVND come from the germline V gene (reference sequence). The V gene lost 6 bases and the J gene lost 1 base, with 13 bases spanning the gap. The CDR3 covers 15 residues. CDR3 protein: CASRPQPYAKNIQYF. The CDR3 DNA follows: TGTGCCAGTAGACCACAACCCTACGCCAAAAACATTCAGTACTTC. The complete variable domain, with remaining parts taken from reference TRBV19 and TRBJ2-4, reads DGGITQSPKYLFRKEGQNVTLSCEQNLNHDAMYWYRQDPGQGLRLIYYSQIVNDFQKGDIAEGYSVSREKKESFPLTVTSAQKNPTAFYLCASRPQPYAKNIQYFGAGTRLSVL.

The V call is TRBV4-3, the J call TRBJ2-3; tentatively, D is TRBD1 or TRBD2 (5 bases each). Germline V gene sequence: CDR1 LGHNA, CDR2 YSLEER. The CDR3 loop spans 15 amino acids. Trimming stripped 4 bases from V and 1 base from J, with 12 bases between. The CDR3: CASSLDRDGTDTQYF. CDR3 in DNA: TGCGCCAGCAGCCTGGATAGGGACGGCACAGATACGCAGTATTTT.

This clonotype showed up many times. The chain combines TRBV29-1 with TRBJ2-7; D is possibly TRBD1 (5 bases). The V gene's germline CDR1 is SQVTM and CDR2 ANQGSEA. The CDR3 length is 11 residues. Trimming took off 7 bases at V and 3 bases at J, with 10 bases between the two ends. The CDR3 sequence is CSGGQYYEQYF. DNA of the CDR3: TGCAGCGGTGGACAATACTACGAGCAGTACTTC.

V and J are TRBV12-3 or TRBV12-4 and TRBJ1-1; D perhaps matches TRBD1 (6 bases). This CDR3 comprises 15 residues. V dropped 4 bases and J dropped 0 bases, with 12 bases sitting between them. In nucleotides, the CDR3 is TGTGCCAGCAGTTCCCGGACAGAAATGAACACTGAAGCTTTCTTT. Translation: CASSSRTEMNTEAFF.

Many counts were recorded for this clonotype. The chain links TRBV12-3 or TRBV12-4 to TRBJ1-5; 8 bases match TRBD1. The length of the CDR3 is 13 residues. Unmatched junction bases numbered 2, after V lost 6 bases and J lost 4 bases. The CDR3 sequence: CASRRQGNQPQHF. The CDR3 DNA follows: TGTGCCAGCAGGAGACAGGGGAATCAGCCCCAGCATTTT.

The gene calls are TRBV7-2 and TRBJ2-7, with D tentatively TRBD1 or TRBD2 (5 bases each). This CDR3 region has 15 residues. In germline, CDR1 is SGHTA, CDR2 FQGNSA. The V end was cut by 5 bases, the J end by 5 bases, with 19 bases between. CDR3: CASSLSRGRLDEQYF. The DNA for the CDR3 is TGTGCCAGCAGCCTCAGCCGGGGCCGTCTAGACGAGCAGTACTTC.

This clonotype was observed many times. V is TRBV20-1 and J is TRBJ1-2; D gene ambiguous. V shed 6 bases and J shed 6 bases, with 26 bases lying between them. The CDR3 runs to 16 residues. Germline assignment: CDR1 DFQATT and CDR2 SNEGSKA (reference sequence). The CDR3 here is CSALVGPGGYSNGYTF. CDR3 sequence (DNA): TGCAGTGCGCTAGTGGGCCCAGGAGGTTATTCGAATGGCTACACCTTC.

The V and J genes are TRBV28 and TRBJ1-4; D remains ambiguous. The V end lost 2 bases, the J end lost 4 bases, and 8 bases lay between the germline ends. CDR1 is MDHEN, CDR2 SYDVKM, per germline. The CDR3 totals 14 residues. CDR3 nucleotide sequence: TGTGCCAGCAGTTTACCAGGAGATAATGAAAAACTGTTTTTT. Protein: CASSLPGDNEKLFF. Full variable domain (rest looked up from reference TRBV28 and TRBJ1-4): DVKVTQSSRYLVKRTGEKVFLECVQDMDHENMFWYRQDPGLGLRLIYFSYDVKMKEKGDIPEGYSVSREKKERFSLILESASTNQTSMYLCASSLPGDNEKLFFGSGTQLSVL.

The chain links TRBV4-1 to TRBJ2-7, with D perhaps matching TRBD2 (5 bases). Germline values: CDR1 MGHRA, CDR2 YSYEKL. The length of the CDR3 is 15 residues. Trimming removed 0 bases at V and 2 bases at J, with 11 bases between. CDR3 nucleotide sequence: TGCGCCAGCAGCCAAGATCCGGGAACCACCTACGAGCAGTACTTC. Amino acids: CASSQDPGTTYEQYF.

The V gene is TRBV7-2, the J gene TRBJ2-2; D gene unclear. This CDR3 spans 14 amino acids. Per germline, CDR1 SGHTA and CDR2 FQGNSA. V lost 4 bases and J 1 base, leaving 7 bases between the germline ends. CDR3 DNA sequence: TGTGCCAGCAGCTCAGACATGAACACCGGGGAGCTGTTTTTT. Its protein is CASSSDMNTGELFF.

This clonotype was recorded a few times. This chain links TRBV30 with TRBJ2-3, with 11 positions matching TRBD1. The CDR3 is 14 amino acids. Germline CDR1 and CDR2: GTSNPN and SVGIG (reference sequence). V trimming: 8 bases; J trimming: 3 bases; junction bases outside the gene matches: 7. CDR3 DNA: TGTGCCCAGAGGACAGGGGGCGCGACAGATACGCAGTATTTT. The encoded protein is CAQRTGGATDTQYF.

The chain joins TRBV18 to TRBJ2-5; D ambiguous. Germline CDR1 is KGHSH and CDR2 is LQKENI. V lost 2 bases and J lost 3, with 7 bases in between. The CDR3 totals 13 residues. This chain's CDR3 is CASSPSQEETQYF. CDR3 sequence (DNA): TGTGCCAGCTCACCATCCCAGGAAGAGACCCAGTACTTC.

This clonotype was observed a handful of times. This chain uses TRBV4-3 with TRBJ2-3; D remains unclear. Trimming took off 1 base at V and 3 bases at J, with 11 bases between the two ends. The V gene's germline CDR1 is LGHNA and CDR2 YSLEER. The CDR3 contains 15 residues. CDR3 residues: CASSQVRSVTDTQYF. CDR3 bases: TGCGCCAGCAGCCAAGTCCGGTCGGTGACAGATACGCAGTATTTT.

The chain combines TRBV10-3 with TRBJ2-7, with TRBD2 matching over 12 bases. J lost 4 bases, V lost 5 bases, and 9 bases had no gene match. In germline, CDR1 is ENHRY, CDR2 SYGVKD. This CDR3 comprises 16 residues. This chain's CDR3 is CAISHSSGRAGYEQYF. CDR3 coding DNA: TGTGCCATCAGTCACTCTAGCGGGAGGGCCGGTTACGAGCAGTACTTC.

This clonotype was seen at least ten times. This chain's CDR3 is CASSTGYEQYF. CDR3 coding DNA: TGTGCCAGCAGTACAGGGTACGAGCAGTACTTC. The chain carries TRBV12-3 or TRBV12-4 and TRBJ2-7; a weak D match, TRBD1 (6 bases). V dropped 5 bases and J dropped 4 bases, with 6 bases sitting between them. The CDR3 is 11 residues long.

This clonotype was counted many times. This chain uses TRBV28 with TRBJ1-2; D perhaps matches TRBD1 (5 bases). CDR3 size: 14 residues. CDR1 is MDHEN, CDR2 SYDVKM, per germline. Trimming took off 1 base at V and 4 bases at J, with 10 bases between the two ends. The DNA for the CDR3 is TGTGCCAGCAGTTTATTGGGACGAGTCTATGGCTACACCTTC. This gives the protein CASSLLGRVYGYTF.